This paragraph reports one T cell receptor beta chain. Measured with immunoSEQ multiplex PCR; TCRdb has only the in-frame clones, and not every one. The table shows some 180,000 clones, with around 86% occurring only once. In Seattle, patients joined the study during active infection and were tracked longitudinally. The data were taken from a study of blood T cell repertoires in COVID-19. The overall study: COVID-19 samples from acute and convalescent phases originated in the United States, Italy and Spain.

From germline, CDR1 is MDHEN and CDR2 SYDVKM. CDR3 size: 14 residues. V lost 6 bases and J lost 6, with 17 bases in between. Sequenced material: peripheral blood. J is TRBJ1-1 and V is TRBV28; TRBD1 is a possible D gene (5 bases). This TCR derives from a woman of 80 years or more with COVID-19, enrolled during active disease. CDR3 protein: CASSPTQGWAEAFF. In DNA form, the CDR3 reads TGTGCCAGCAGCCCCACCCAGGGTTGGGCTGAAGCTTTCTTT.